This T cell receptor (beta chain) was observed in a study of CD4 and CD8 cells across lung adenocarcinoma regions. TCRdb re-called the PCR reads with MiXCR, one entry per CDR3 protein. The repertoire has tens of thousands of distinct CDR3 sequences, approximately 49% of them found once; the top ten carry approximately 24%. Localized lung adenocarcinoma, a non-small cell lung cancer, affected the donors. The CDR3 consists of 14 residues. CDR1 and CDR2 from the germline V gene are MNHNS and SASEGT. The V segment lost 6 bases and the J segment 7 bases; nucleotides outside the gene matches: 6. The sample was CD8+ T cells from the center of a lung tumor. V and J are TRBV6-1 and TRBJ1-6, with 7 bases fitting TRBD1. This TCR came from a female donor with lung adenocarcinoma. The CD4 and CD8 labels of this study may be unreliable. CDR3 region: CASRSGQMNSPLHF. The CDR3 DNA is TGTGCCAGCAGGTCGGGACAGATGAATTCACCCCTCCACTTT.